These T cell receptor beta chains were read from a single sample in a study of cytomegalovirus exposure and HLA in healthy donors. Repertoires were generated with immunoSEQ multiplex PCR, while TCRdb's copy carries only in-frame clones and drops some. The sample includes tens of thousands of clones, 89% of them seen just once. Source material: PBMCs. These receptors originate from a man aged 25 to 40 in good health and CMV-seropositive. CDR3s include the opening cysteine and the closing phenylalanine or tryptophan. The order of the fields is clone size, J gene, D gene, V gene, CDR3 DNA, CDR3 protein. The D gene is left open where the match is weak. The size of a clone is reported for some rows only, either as once, few or many, or as a class for expanded clones.

once | TRBJ2-7 | - | TRBV12-5 | TGTGCTAGTGGCTTGGGGGGCGGTTGGAGACACGGACCCTCCTACGAGCAGTACTTC | CASGLGGGWRHGPSYEQYF
few | TRBJ1-1 | - | TRBV14 | TGTGCCAGCAGCCAAGTTCGCGGGACGGCTGAAGCTTTCTTT | CASSQVRGTAEAFF
- | TRBJ2-7 | TRBD2 | TRBV11-2 | TGTGCCAGCAGCTTAGTAGCGGGGTACAGCGAGCAGTACTTC | CASSLVAGYSEQYF
- | TRBJ2-4 | - | TRBV12-5 | TGTGCTAGTGGTTCTGAGATCGTAAACATTCAGTACTTC | CASGSEIVNIQYF
- | TRBJ2-1 | TRBD2 | TRBV19 | TGTGCCAGCCGTGGACTAGCGGGCGCCTTCTACAATGAGCAGTTCTTC | CASRGLAGAFYNEQFF
- | TRBJ2-5 | - | TRBV7-9 | TGTGCCAGCAGCTTAGACAGGGTAGGGGTCGAGACCCAGTACTTC | CASSLDRVGVETQYF
- | TRBJ1-1 | - | TRBV19 | TGTGCCAGTAGTATGCGAATGAACACTGAAGCTTTCTTT | CASSMRMNTEAFF
- | TRBJ2-3 | - | TRBV7-9 | TGTGCCAGCAGCTTATCGGGAAGGGAAGATACGCAGTATTTT | CASSLSGREDTQYF
- | TRBJ2-7 | TRBD1 | TRBV9 | TGTGCCAGCAGCCCCTCGTCAGGGGGCGCAAGGGAGCAGTACTTC | CASSPSSGGAREQYF
- | TRBJ1-1 | TRBD1 | TRBV5-1 | TGCGCCAGCAGCTATACAGGGGACACTGAAGCTTTCTTT | CASSYTGDTEAFF
- | TRBJ1-1 | TRBD1 | TRBV29-1 | TGCAGCGTCGGCGGGACAGGGGAGAACACTGAAGCTTTCTTT | CSVGGTGENTEAFF
- | TRBJ2-1 | - | TRBV7-9 | TGTGCCAGCAGCCAGTATTGTGAGCAGTTCTTC | CASSQYCEQFF
- | TRBJ2-3 | TRBD2 | TRBV4-1 | TGCGCCAGCAGCCTAGCGGGAGGCACAGATACGCAGTATTTT | CASSLAGGTDTQYF
- | TRBJ2-2 | - | TRBV7-2 | TGTGCCAGCAGCGTGACATTACCCAACACCGGGGAGCTGTTTTTT | CASSVTLPNTGELFF
- | TRBJ2-2 | TRBD1 | TRBV5-1 | TGCGCCAGTAGGACAGGGGGCGGCACCGGGGAGCTGTTTTTT | CASRTGGGTGELFF
- | TRBJ2-1 | TRBD1 | TRBV9 | TGTGCCAGCAGCGTTTTAACAGGGGGCGGAGAGCAGTTCTTC | CASSVLTGGGEQFF
- | TRBJ2-3 | TRBD2 | TRBV5-4 | TGTGCCAGCAGCTTGGCCTTGGCGGGAGGGGAAGATACGCAGTATTTT | CASSLALAGGEDTQYF
- | TRBJ2-7 | - | TRBV7-9 | TGTGCCAGCAGCTTAGCGGGAGGGGGGCGCGAGCAGTACTTC | CASSLAGGGREQYF
- | TRBJ2-3 | TRBD2 | TRBV9 | TGTGCCAGCAGCGTACTAGCGGGAGTTACAGATACGCAGTATTTT | CASSVLAGVTDTQYF
- | TRBJ2-1 | TRBD2 | TRBV11-2 | TGTGCCAGCAGCTCGAGACTAGCGGGGATGAATGAGCAGTTCTTC | CASSSRLAGMNEQFF
- | TRBJ2-6 | TRBD2 | TRBV7-2 | TGTGCCAGCAGCGTGACTAGCGGGATTCACTCTGGGGCCAACGTCCTGACTTTC | CASSVTSGIHSGANVLTF
once | TRBJ2-2 | TRBD1 | TRBV7-3 | TGTGCCAGCAGCTTTGCAGGGGGCGTTGGCACCGGGGAGCTGTTTTTT | CASSFAGGVGTGELFF
- | TRBJ1-2 | TRBD1 | TRBV7-9 | TGTTCCAGCAGCTTAGCCCGGGACAGTTCAAACTATGGCTACACCTTC | CSSSLARDSSNYGYTF
- | TRBJ2-3 | TRBD2 | TRBV19 | TGTGCCAGTAGTATTACCGCGGGAGGGAGCACAGATACGCAGTATTTT | CASSITAGGSTDTQYF
- | TRBJ2-1 | TRBD1 | TRBV7-8 | TGTGCCAGCAGCCCCCAGGACAGGGCCTCCTACAATGAGCAGTTCTTC | CASSPQDRASYNEQFF
- | TRBJ2-3 | - | TRBV11-3 | TGTGCCAGCAGCTCACGACACGATAGCACAGATACGCAGTATTTT | CASSSRHDSTDTQYF
- | TRBJ2-2 | - | TRBV19 | TGTGCCAGTAGTATAGTCTCGTCACGAGTAGCCGGGGAGCTGTTTTTT | CASSIVSSRVAGELFF
- | TRBJ1-3 | - | TRBV11-2 | TGTGCCAGCAGCGGGTACAGGGCCAGCTCTGGAAACACCATATATTTT | CASSGYRASSGNTIYF
- | TRBJ2-7 | - | TRBV12-5 | TGTGCTAGTGAGGAACAGGGCTACGAGCAGTACTTC | CASEEQGYEQYF
- | TRBJ2-7 | - | TRBV2 | TGTGCCAGCAACCCCCCAGGAATGGGCGAGCAGTACTTC | CASNPPGMGEQYF
- | TRBJ2-4 | TRBD1 | TRBV6-1 | TGTGCCAGCAGTGAAGGTTGGGGACAGGGGCGGAACATTCAGTACTTC | CASSEGWGQGRNIQYF
- | TRBJ2-7 | - | TRBV6-6 | TGTGCCAGCAGTTACTCTGGAGTAGAGTACGAGCAGTACTTC | CASSYSGVEYEQYF
- | TRBJ2-1 | TRBD2 | TRBV2 | TGTGCCAGCAGCCCTAGGACTAGCGGGAGGATCAATGAGCAGTTCTTC | CASSPRTSGRINEQFF
- | TRBJ1-1 | - | TRBV4-2 | TGTGCCAGCAGCCAGGTAGGGGAGGGACGTACTGAAGCTTTCTTT | CASSQVGEGRTEAFF
- | TRBJ1-1 | - | TRBV7-9 | TGTTCCAGCAGCCCCCGGGGGGACGGGGACACTGAAGCTTTCTTT | CSSSPRGDGDTEAFF
- | TRBJ1-4 | - | TRBV6-4 | TGTGCCAGTAAGGTCGGGGGGTATGTAGGCCAGGGAAGAGAAAAACTGTTTTTT | CASKVGGYVGQGREKLFF
- | TRBJ1-2 | - | TRBV6-5 | TGTGCCAGCAGCCGTGGACAGATCCTTCCCCATGGCTACACCTTC | CASSRGQILPHGYTF
once | TRBJ1-1 | - | TRBV6-5 | TGTGCCAGCAGTTACTCCCCCAGACAGATTGAAGCTTTCTTT | CASSYSPRQIEAFF
- | TRBJ2-3 | TRBD2 | TRBV5-4 | TGTGCCAGCAGCTTGGACCCTTCCGGGGGAGGGCTGACAGATACGCAGTATTTT | CASSLDPSGGGLTDTQYF
- | TRBJ1-4 | TRBD1 | TRBV2 | TGTGCCAGCAGGAGAGACAGGGCTACGAATGAAAAACTGTTTTTT | CASRRDRATNEKLFF
- | TRBJ2-3 | TRBD1 | TRBV5-1 | TGCGCCAGCAGGCAGACAGGGAATTGGAATGCAGATACGCAGTATTTT | CASRQTGNWNADTQYF
- | TRBJ2-7 | TRBD2 | TRBV18 | TGTGCCAGCCCGGCGGGAGCAGCCTACGAGCAGTACTTC | CASPAGAAYEQYF
- | TRBJ2-1 | TRBD2 | TRBV7-3 | TGTGCCAGCAGCTTAGCGGGAGGGACCTACAATGAGCAGTTCTTC | CASSLAGGTYNEQFF
- | TRBJ2-4 | TRBD1 | TRBV27 | TGTGCCAGCAGCTCACAGGGGGTAACCAAAAACATTCAGTACTTC | CASSSQGVTKNIQYF
- | TRBJ2-1 | TRBD2 | TRBV7-3 | TGTGCCAGCAGCTTAACGGGGGGGGACTACAATGAGCAGTTCTTC | CASSLTGGDYNEQFF
- | TRBJ2-2 | TRBD2 | TRBV27 | TGTGCCAGCAGTTTTTTAGCGGGAGAAGCCACCGGGGAGCTGTTTTTT | CASSFLAGEATGELFF
- | TRBJ2-2 | - | TRBV13 | TGTGCCAGCAGCTTGGAGAGCCCGACCGGGGAGCTGTTTTTT | CASSLESPTGELFF
- | TRBJ2-1 | TRBD2 | TRBV7-3 | TGTGCCAGCAGCCGTCTAGCGGGAGGGCCAATGGATGAGCAGTTCTTC | CASSRLAGGPMDEQFF
once | TRBJ2-1 | - | TRBV7-3 | TGTGCCAGCAGCTCCGGGAGAGGGTCCTACAATGAGCAGTTCTTC | CASSSGRGSYNEQFF
- | TRBJ1-1 | TRBD1 | TRBV18 | TGTGCCAGCTCACCAGACAGGGTTCTAAACACTGAAGCTTTCTTT | CASSPDRVLNTEAFF
few | TRBJ1-1 | TRBD1 | TRBV6-6 | TGTGCCAGCAGTTACCCCCCCGACAGGGTGATGGCTGAAGCTTTCTTT | CASSYPPDRVMAEAFF
once | TRBJ1-5 | - | TRBV19 | TGTGCCAGTATATGGGGACATTCTAGCAATCAGCCCCAGCATTTT | CASIWGHSSNQPQHF
- | TRBJ2-7 | TRBD1 | TRBV28 | TGTGCCAGCAGAGAATTCCGGGACAGGAGCTCCTACGAGCAGTACTTC | CASREFRDRSSYEQYF
- | TRBJ1-1 | TRBD1 | TRBV6-1 | TGTGCCAGCACCCCTAGGACAGGGAACACTGAAGCTTTCTTT | CASTPRTGNTEAFF
- | TRBJ2-2 | TRBD2 | TRBV6-1 | TGTGCCAGCACGGGACTAGTGACCGGGGAGCTGTTTTTT | CASTGLVTGELFF